The present T cell receptor beta chain was sequenced within a study of molecular identifiers for immune sequencing clone quantification (dated by TCRdb to the late 2010s). At the level of the whole study: For a replicate experiment, the RNA from either approximately 20,000 or 100,000 naive CD8 T cells was divided into five aliquots, and four of those aliquots went on to sequencing. This methods study used CD8 T cells to benchmark TCR RNA copy counting and molecular-identifier clustering-based TCR repertoire sequencing (MIDCIRS).

The CDR3 measures 20 amino acids from cysteine to phenylalanine. Just CDR3 DNA is preserved here, 60 bases in frame from base 1. From V the trimming removes 6 bases and from J it removes 1 base, while the gene matches leave 16 bases of the junction unaccounted for. CDR1 KGHSH and CDR2 LQKENI were looked up in the germline V gene. This clonotype was counted at least ten times. It lacks a known antigen. Per-nucleotide qualities are absent, and no much larger clonotype sits a single base away. The library was made by PCR. Sequenced on a NextSeq 500. Preparation of bulk TCR libraries followed a previously described approach, with the TCR primers listed in Table S5. Purification of total RNA was performed with the Qiagen AllPrep DNA/RNA kit. Before analysis, reads from multiple sequencing runs of one library were combined. Regarding the original processing steps: Reads were retained only if their TCR constant sequence matched exactly, and those retained reads were trimmed to 150 nt and grouped according to their 12-nt molecular barcodes. Reads in each barcode group were sub-clustered using a 15% Levenshtein threshold, and a quality-weighted consensus sequence was built for each RNA molecule. Non-functional sequences were discarded, and so were lower-count sequences lying one edit away from another sequence. Barcode sub-clusters with fewer than 20% of the maximum read count were removed, based on fitting two negative binomial distributions. The public reads were run again by TCRdb, first through fastp at Q25 and then through MiXCR, and only productive beta chains were kept. Each record represents a unique CDR3 protein, reported with the most common genes and DNA among its rows. These V and J calls rely on TCRdb rather than the paper's analysis. This sample lists nearly 650,000 distinct CDR3 sequences; less than 30% were detected once. Of the sample, about 0.8% falls within the top ten clones.

Naive CD8 T cell libraries were made from approximately 20,000 to 1,000,000 sorted cells using 10%, 30% or 50% of purified RNA. Naive CD8 T cells, defined as CD8+CD4-CCR7+CD45RA+, were FACS-sorted into RLT Plus buffer on a BD FACSAria II. To test detection sensitivity, Jurkat RNA equal to around 10 TCR copies was added to samples of about 19,000-1,100,000 naive CD8 T cells. Enrichment of CD8 T cells was performed with RosetteSep CD8+ T Cell Enrichment Cocktail and Ficoll-Paque, after which ACK red cell lysis was carried out. Overall results and qualifications from the work: Modeling estimated around 3 recovered TCR RNA copies per cell, compared with 9.5 to 10 by digital PCR, which implies approximately 30% capture efficiency. The naive libraries included spiked-in Jurkat TCR RNA (10 copies' worth), and this RNA is not part of the donor repertoire. When barcode sub-clustering was omitted, TCR diversity was inflated by chimeric consensus sequences, with chimeras reaching as high as 47%. Spiked-in Jurkat TCR RNA equivalent to a single cell was reported to be detectable even among 850,000 to 1,000,000 naive CD8 T cells. Clones above 20 RNA copies held over 99% of molecules in CMV-specific effector cells but under 1% in naive cells. Highly expanded clone sizes could be underestimated if identical TCR molecules share a barcode.

Sequences were obtained from naive CD8+ T cells from blood, with Jurkat cell RNA spiked in. Per the publication, the cell subset or site label means: FACS-sorted CD8+CD4-CCR7+CD45RA+ naive T cells. The clonotype comes from a human donor in good health. Some libraries in this study had Jurkat cell RNA spiked in. Recombination connected TRBV18 to TRBJ1-5; TRBD1 lines up with 12 middle nucleotides. The nucleotides are TGTGCCAGCTCGTCCATAAACGGGACAGGGGGCGCGTGGAGCAATCAGCCCCAGCATTTT. Translated, it reads CASSSINGTGGAWSNQPQHF. Joined to the reference TRBV18 and TRBJ1-5 proteins, this CDR3 gives the full variable domain: NAGVMQNPRHLVRRRGQEARLRCSPMKGHSHVYWYRQLPEEGLKFMVYLQKENIIDESGMPKERFSAEFPKEGPSILRIQQVVRGDSAAYFCASSSINGTGGAWSNQPQHFGDGTRLSIL.